This is a list of T cell receptor beta chains from one sample in a study of cytomegalovirus exposure and HLA in healthy donors. Clones were read by immunoSEQ multiplex PCR, and TCRdb kept only the in-frame ones, dropping some. The sample records 100,000 or so clones, around 80% being singletons. Input material: PBMCs. These receptors were taken from a man aged 35 to 55 in good health and CMV-seropositive. The CDR3 runs from the conserved cysteine through the conserved F or W. The D gene is left open where the match is weak. Clone size appears in some rows only: once, few, many, or a class for an expanded clone.

V: TRBV5-1
size: NA
J: TRBJ1-1
D: NA
DNA: TGCGCCAGCAGTTCGGGTGGTGGTGACACTGAAGCTTTCTTT
CDR3: CASSSGGGDTEAFF

V: TRBV7-2
size: NA
J: TRBJ2-3
D: NA
DNA: TGTGCCAGCAGCTTAGAAGGGGGGGCAGATACGCAGTATTTT
CDR3: CASSLEGGADTQYF

V: TRBV6-1
size: once
J: TRBJ1-3
D: NA
DNA: TGTGCCAGCAGTGAATTTGGCCCGCGGTACGGAAACACCATATATTTT
CDR3: CASSEFGPRYGNTIYF

V: TRBV10-3
size: NA
J: TRBJ2-7
D: NA
DNA: TGTGCAACCCGGGAAGCGGGACAACAATACGAGCAGTACTTC
CDR3: CATREAGQQYEQYF

V: TRBV28
size: once
J: TRBJ2-7
D: TRBD2
DNA: TGTGCCAGCAGAAACTCGGGGACTAGCGGGGTCTCCTACGAGCAGTACTTC
CDR3: CASRNSGTSGVSYEQYF

V: TRBV4-3
size: NA
J: TRBJ2-2
D: TRBD1
DNA: TGCGCCAGCAGCCAACTCCCGCCCGACAGGGCCGACACCGGGGAGCTGTTTTTT
CDR3: CASSQLPPDRADTGELFF

V: TRBV5-1
size: NA
J: TRBJ2-1
D: TRBD2
DNA: TGCGCCAGCAGCGCCTCCGGGACTAGCGGGAAGTCTTACAATGAGCAGTTCTTC
CDR3: CASSASGTSGKSYNEQFF

V: TRBV2
size: NA
J: TRBJ2-7
D: NA
DNA: TGTGCCAGCAGATCTGCATACGAGCAGTACTTC
CDR3: CASRSAYEQYF

V: TRBV5-4
size: few
J: TRBJ2-1
D: NA
DNA: TGTGCCAGCAGCTTGGCCTTGGACACCTACAATGAGCAGTTCTTC
CDR3: CASSLALDTYNEQFF

V: TRBV7-9
size: NA
J: TRBJ1-3
D: NA
DNA: TGTGCCAGCAGCACTCGAGGGACAAGGGCGGACACCATATATTTT
CDR3: CASSTRGTRADTIYF

V: TRBV19
size: NA
J: TRBJ2-1
D: TRBD2
DNA: TGTGCCAGTAGTTCCCGCCCGGCGGGGGCCTACAATGAGCAGTTCTTC
CDR3: CASSSRPAGAYNEQFF

V: TRBV7-3
size: few
J: TRBJ1-3
D: NA
DNA: TGTGCCAGCAGCACACCGACAGTCTCTGGAAACACCATATATTTT
CDR3: CASSTPTVSGNTIYF

V: TRBV7-3
size: NA
J: TRBJ2-1
D: NA
DNA: TGTGCCAGCAGCCCTTCATATAGGGGGGGTGAGCAGTTCTTC
CDR3: CASSPSYRGGEQFF

V: TRBV15
size: NA
J: TRBJ1-4
D: TRBD1
DNA: TGTGCCACCAGCAGGGCAGACAGGGGGCGAACTAATGAAAAACTGTTTTTT
CDR3: CATSRADRGRTNEKLFF

V: TRBV7-9
size: NA
J: TRBJ2-1
D: NA
DNA: TGTGCCGGCAGTGGCGGCTACAATGAGCAGTTCTTC
CDR3: CAGSGGYNEQFF

V: TRBV21-1
size: NA
J: TRBJ1-1
D: NA
DNA: TGTGCCAGCAGCAAAGGGGGCAGGGGGGCGCGCACTGAAGCTTTCTTT
CDR3: CASSKGGRGARTEAFF

V: TRBV15
size: NA
J: TRBJ1-1
D: NA
DNA: TGTGCCACCAGCAGAGGAGGGTCTATAAACACTGAAGCTTTCTTT
CDR3: CATSRGGSINTEAFF

V: TRBV18
size: few
J: TRBJ2-2
D: NA
DNA: TGTGCCAGCTCAACTCAGGCGAGCACCGGGGAGCTGTTTTTT
CDR3: CASSTQASTGELFF

V: TRBV5-6
size: NA
J: TRBJ1-2
D: NA
DNA: TGTGCCAGCAGCCGCCGTAGGGGGTTTAACTATGGCTACACCTTC
CDR3: CASSRRRGFNYGYTF

V: TRBV11-2
size: NA
J: TRBJ2-5
D: TRBD2
DNA: TGTGCCAGCAGCTTAGCCCGACTAGCGGGAGTAGAGACCCAGTACTTC
CDR3: CASSLARLAGVETQYF

V: TRBV28
size: NA
J: TRBJ1-1
D: NA
DNA: TGTGCCAGCAGTTTGGTTCAGGGTTGGACTGAAGCTTTCTTT
CDR3: CASSLVQGWTEAFF

V: TRBV5-1
size: once
J: TRBJ1-3
D: NA
DNA: TGCGCCAGCAGCTTGGGACAGGCTGGAAACACCATATATTTT
CDR3: CASSLGQAGNTIYF

V: TRBV14
size: NA
J: TRBJ2-5
D: NA
DNA: TGTGCCAGCAGCCCGAATAAACAGGGATTCCAAGAGACCCAGTACTTC
CDR3: CASSPNKQGFQETQYF

V: TRBV2
size: NA
J: TRBJ1-1
D: NA
DNA: TGTGCCAGCAAGCTGAACCCGAGCGCTGAAGCTTTCTTT
CDR3: CASKLNPSAEAFF

V: TRBV6-5
size: NA
J: TRBJ2-1
D: TRBD2
DNA: TGTGCCAGCAGTTGGGGTGGGACTAGCGGGATCGGTGAGCAGTTCTTC
CDR3: CASSWGGTSGIGEQFF

V: TRBV5-4
size: few
J: TRBJ1-2
D: NA
DNA: TGTGCCAGCAGCTTCACTAACTATGGCTACACCTTC
CDR3: CASSFTNYGYTF

V: TRBV4-1
size: NA
J: TRBJ1-2
D: NA
DNA: TGCGCCAGCAGCCAAGATCCAGCTAACTATGGCTACACCTTC
CDR3: CASSQDPANYGYTF

V: TRBV11-2
size: once
J: TRBJ2-7
D: NA
DNA: TGTGCCAGCAGCTTAAGGCCTGGAACTAGCACGGACTACGAGCAGTACTTC
CDR3: CASSLRPGTSTDYEQYF

V: TRBV19
size: NA
J: TRBJ2-1
D: NA
DNA: TGTGCCAGTAGTAAGGACAGCCCTTCCGGTGAGCAGTTCTTC
CDR3: CASSKDSPSGEQFF

V: TRBV7-2
size: few
J: TRBJ1-3
D: TRBD1
DNA: TGTGCCAGCAGCTTAGACCGGACAGGGAGAAACACCATATATTTT
CDR3: CASSLDRTGRNTIYF

V: TRBV27
size: NA
J: TRBJ2-1
D: TRBD1
DNA: TGTGCCAGCAGTTTATACCCGGGACAGGGGCGTGGGAATGAGCAGTTCTTC
CDR3: CASSLYPGQGRGNEQFF

V: TRBV6-5
size: NA
J: TRBJ2-5
D: TRBD2
DNA: TGTGCCAGTCGGACTAGCGGGTCGGAGACCCAGTACTTC
CDR3: CASRTSGSETQYF

V: TRBV15
size: NA
J: TRBJ2-2
D: NA
DNA: TGTGCCACCAGCAGAGAGGCAGGGGGGACCGGGGAGCTGTTTTTT
CDR3: CATSREAGGTGELFF

V: TRBV6-1
size: NA
J: TRBJ1-5
D: NA
DNA: TGTGCCAGCATCGAAAGGGGGGGCTGGAATCAGCCCCAGCATTTT
CDR3: CASIERGGWNQPQHF

V: TRBV7-3
size: NA
J: TRBJ2-5
D: TRBD2
DNA: TGTGCCAGCAGCATACTAGCGGGGGGAGAGACCCAGTACTTC
CDR3: CASSILAGGETQYF

V: TRBV2
size: NA
J: TRBJ2-7
D: NA
DNA: TGTGCCAGCAGGGAGGGACAGCCATCCCTAAATTACGAGCAGTACTTC
CDR3: CASREGQPSLNYEQYF

V: TRBV11-1
size: NA
J: TRBJ2-5
D: NA
DNA: TGTGCCAGCAGCGGACGGACAGTTTTGGAGACCCAGTACTTC
CDR3: CASSGRTVLETQYF

V: TRBV7-2
size: NA
J: TRBJ2-7
D: NA
DNA: TGTGCCAGCGGGCTGTTCTATGTTGGTGTCGAGCAGTACTTC
CDR3: CASGLFYVGVEQYF

V: TRBV6-1
size: few
J: TRBJ2-3
D: NA
DNA: TGTGCCAGCAGTGCTCAGGGGTGGGCAGATACGCAGTATTTT
CDR3: CASSAQGWADTQYF

V: TRBV14
size: NA
J: TRBJ2-1
D: TRBD1
DNA: TGTGCCAGCAGCCACCAACGGCAGGGGGTATCCTACAATGAGCAGTTCTTC
CDR3: CASSHQRQGVSYNEQFF

V: TRBV12-2
size: NA
J: TRBJ1-6
D: NA
DNA: TGTGCAAGTCGCTCTGAGGGACAGGGGGCTTATTCACCCCTCCACTTT
CDR3: CASRSEGQGAYSPLHF

V: TRBV11-2
size: NA
J: TRBJ1-3
D: TRBD1
DNA: TGTGCCAGCAGCTTCGGACAGGCGAACACCATATATTTT
CDR3: CASSFGQANTIYF

V: TRBV19
size: NA
J: TRBJ2-4
D: TRBD2
DNA: TGTGCCAGTAGTATGGGACTAGCGGGATTAGCCAAAAACATTCAGTACTTC
CDR3: CASSMGLAGLAKNIQYF

V: TRBV23-1
size: once
J: TRBJ1-2
D: NA
DNA: TGCGCCAGCAGTCAATCGGCTTCGGGGGGCGGAGGCGGCTACACCTTC
CDR3: CASSQSASGGGGGYTF

V: TRBV12-2
size: NA
J: TRBJ1-5
D: NA
DNA: TGTGCAAGTCGCTTCTGTCAGCCCCAGCATTTT
CDR3: CASRFCQPQHF

V: TRBV19
size: NA
J: TRBJ1-4
D: TRBD1
DNA: TGTGCCAGTAGTACCAGACAGGGTACCAATGAAAAACTGTTTTTT
CDR3: CASSTRQGTNEKLFF

V: TRBV18
size: NA
J: TRBJ2-1
D: NA
DNA: TGTGCCAGCTCCTATCGTGGGGAGGCCACCCATGAGCAGTTCTTC
CDR3: CASSYRGEATHEQFF

V: TRBV5-1
size: NA
J: TRBJ1-4
D: TRBD1
DNA: TGCGCCAGCAGACCGACAGGGGGCGAATTTGAAAAACTGTTTTTT
CDR3: CASRPTGGEFEKLFF

V: TRBV6-1
size: NA
J: TRBJ1-5
D: NA
DNA: TGTGCCAGCAGTACAGGAGCGAATCAGCCCCAGCATTTT
CDR3: CASSTGANQPQHF

V: TRBV27
size: once
J: TRBJ2-7
D: NA
DNA: TGTGCCAGCAGTTGGGTAGCCAATTACGAGCAGTACTTC
CDR3: CASSWVANYEQYF

V: TRBV27
size: NA
J: TRBJ2-7
D: TRBD1
DNA: TGTGCCAGCAGAACCAGGGACAGAAACTACGAGCAGTACTTC
CDR3: CASRTRDRNYEQYF

V: TRBV27
size: few
J: TRBJ2-7
D: NA
DNA: TGTGCCAGCAGTCCTACCCCCCACGAGCAGTACTTC
CDR3: CASSPTPHEQYF

V: TRBV5-8
size: few
J: TRBJ1-4
D: NA
DNA: TGTGCCAGCAGCGTGGGGGCGGGTCAAAAACTGTTTTTT
CDR3: CASSVGAGQKLFF

V: TRBV6-1
size: NA
J: TRBJ1-4
D: TRBD1
DNA: TGTGCCAGCGGGACACTCGGGACAGCTAATGAAAAACTGTTTTTT
CDR3: CASGTLGTANEKLFF